This T cell receptor beta chain was documented in a study of blood T cell repertoires in COVID-19. Study summary: Sites across the United States, Italy and Spain contributed samples from acute and convalescent COVID-19.

Study members were between about 18 and 100 years old and lived in around 24 US regions. Participants were placed into cohorts based on the clinical history they reported. Original data processing: By means of reference gene primer amplification, nucleated cell counts were estimated. Some clones are missing from TCRdb's copy, which holds only in-frame ones; the method was immunoSEQ multiplex PCR. Clonal size and the V and J genes are those of that table, whereas D and trimming came from the DNA. The sample lists about 470,000 clones, around 87% occurring once. The receptor's source is a young woman who had recovered from COVID-19. Sequences were obtained from PBMCs or T cells enriched from blood (not recorded which).

The CDR3 DNA sequence: TGTGCCAGCAGCTCAATCAGGGGGAACACTGAAGCTTTCTTT. This translates into CASSSIRGNTEAFF. The chain has TRBV7-9 and TRBJ1-1, with TRBD1 as a possible D gene (6 bases). This CDR3 comprises 14 residues. The germline V gene has CDR1 SEHNR and CDR2 FQNEAQ (reference sequence). V was shortened by 4 bases and J by 1 base, with 10 bases between the two germline ends.